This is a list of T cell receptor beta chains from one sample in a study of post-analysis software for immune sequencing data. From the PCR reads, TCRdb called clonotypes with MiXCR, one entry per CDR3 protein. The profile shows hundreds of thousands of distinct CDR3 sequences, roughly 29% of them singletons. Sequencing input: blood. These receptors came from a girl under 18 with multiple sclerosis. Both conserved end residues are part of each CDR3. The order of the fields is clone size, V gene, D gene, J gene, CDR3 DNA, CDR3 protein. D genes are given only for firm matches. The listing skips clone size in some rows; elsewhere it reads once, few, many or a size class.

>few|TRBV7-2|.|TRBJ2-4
TGTGCCAGCAGCTTAGTAAGGGCGGGGGCCCCGTACTTC
CASSLVRAGAPYF
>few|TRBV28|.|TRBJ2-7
TGTGCCAGCAGTTTACAGGGTGCCCACGAGCAGTACTTC
CASSLQGAHEQYF
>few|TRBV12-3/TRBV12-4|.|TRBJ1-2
TGTGCCAGCAGTTATTCTATTCCCGACTACACCTTC
CASSYSIPDYTF
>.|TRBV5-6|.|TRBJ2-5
TGTGCCAGCAGCGCTCTCCCTCAAGGGGGGCCAGCCCAAGAGACCCAGTACTTC
CASSALPQGGPAQETQYF
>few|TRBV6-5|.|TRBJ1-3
TGTGCCAGCACTACAGGGACCTCTGGAAACACCATATATTTT
CASTTGTSGNTIYF
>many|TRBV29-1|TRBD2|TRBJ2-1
TGCAGCGCCGGGACTAGCGGGGGGGGTGAGCAGTTCTTC
CSAGTSGGGEQFF
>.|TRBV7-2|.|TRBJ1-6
TGTGCCAGCAGCTGGGCGGGGAAACATTCACCCCTCCACTTT
CASSWAGKHSPLHF
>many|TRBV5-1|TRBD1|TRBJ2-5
TGCGCCAGCTCCCGCCGGACAGGTTTTCAAGAGACCCAGTACTTC
CASSRRTGFQETQYF
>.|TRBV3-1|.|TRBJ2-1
TGTGCCAGCAGCCAGATGAGCGACAATGAGCAGTTCTTC
CASSQMSDNEQFF
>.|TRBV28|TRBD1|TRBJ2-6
TGTGCCACACCCCGACAGGGAAACTCTGGGGCCAACGTCCTGACTTTC
CATPRQGNSGANVLTF
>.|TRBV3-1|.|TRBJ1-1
.
CASSQVGEGIGTFF
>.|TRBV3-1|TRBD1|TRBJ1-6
TGTGCCAGCAGCCCCCTCCTATCAGGGGGTAATTCACCCCCCCACTTT
CASSPLLSGGNSPPHF
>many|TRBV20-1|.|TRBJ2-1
TGCAGTGCTAGAGAACGGGCGGGAACGGTCCTCAATGAGCAGTTCTTC
CSARERAGTVLNEQFF
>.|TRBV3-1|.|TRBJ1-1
TGTGCCAGCAGCCGCCAAGACAGGAACACTGAAGCTTTCTTT
CASSRQDRNTEAFF
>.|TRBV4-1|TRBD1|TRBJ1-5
TGCGCCAGCAGCCATGGGACAGGGGCGGGCAATCAGCCCCAGCATTTT
CASSHGTGAGNQPQHF
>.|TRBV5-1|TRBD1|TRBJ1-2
TGCGCCAGCAGCTCCCGTACAGGGGGTAGCTACACCTTC
CASSSRTGGSYTF
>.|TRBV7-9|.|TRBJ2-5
TGTGCCAGCAGCGCGCAGGGGAACAAAGAGACCCAGTACTTC
CASSAQGNKETQYF
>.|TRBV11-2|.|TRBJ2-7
TGTGCCAGCAGCTTACTCTGGGGGTCGCACGAGCAGTACTTC
CASSLLWGSHEQYF
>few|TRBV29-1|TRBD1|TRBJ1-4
TGCAGCGTTGACCTGGGACAGGGGCATGAAAAACTGTTTTTT
CSVDLGQGHEKLFF
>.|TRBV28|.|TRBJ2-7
TGTGCCAGCAGTAGGCGAGGGACCGAGCAGTACTTC
CASSRRGTEQYF
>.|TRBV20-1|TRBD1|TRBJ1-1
TGCAGTGCAGCTAACAGGGGGCGCCGCGCTGAAGCTTTCTTT
CSAANRGRRAEAFF
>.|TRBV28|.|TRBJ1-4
TGTGCCAGCAGTTTATTGGAGAATAATGAAAAACTGTTTTTT
CASSLLENNEKLFF
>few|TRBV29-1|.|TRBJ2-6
TGCAGCGTGGAGTTGGGCACCTCTGGGGCCAACGTCCTGACTTTC
CSVELGTSGANVLTF